This TCR beta chain was identified during a study of blood T cell repertoires in COVID-19. TCRdb keeps only in-frame clones here, not all; method: immunoSEQ multiplex PCR. Seen here are 150,000 to 200,000 clones, about 88% observed once, and the top ten hold around 24%. The germline V gene encodes CDR1 SGHDT and CDR2 YYEEEE. Trimming pared 4 bases from V and 3 bases from J, leaving 14 bases between. The CDR3 has 15 residues. J is TRBJ1-5 and V is TRBV5-6; a weak D match, TRBD1 (6 bases). This TCR derives from a woman aged 40-49 years in a cohort exposed to, infected with or recovered from COVID-19 (not recorded which). The sequenced sample consisted of PBMCs or T cells enriched from blood (not recorded which). DNA of the CDR3: TGTGCCAGCAGCATGTCCGGGACACTCAATCAGCCCCAGCATTTT. Its protein product is CASSMSGTLNQPQHF.